This T cell receptor beta chain emerged from a study of cytomegalovirus exposure and HLA in healthy donors. Study observations and caveats: A later analysis reportedly found that, within productive TCRs, an Asian-associated ancestry cluster had fewer N-insertions than the mean observed across the 666 donors.

Use of 60 Vbeta and 13 Jbeta primers characterized the PCR. Only in-frame clones appear in the TCRdb table, and some are missing; sequencing was by immunoSEQ multiplex PCR. The table has roughly 200,000 clones, roughly 77% seen once. This clone was found a few times. Its cognate antigen is unknown. The material sequenced was PBMCs. The source of this sequence is a man aged 40-55 years in good health and CMV-seropositive.

For the CDR3, the DNA is TGTGCCAGCAGTGTGGAGGGGAACACTGAAGCTTTCTTT. Translation: CASSVEGNTEAFF. The J gene is TRBJ1-1, the V gene TRBV2; no firm D call. Germline CDR1 SNHLY, CDR2 FYNNEI. Between the trimmed V and J ends, which lost 4 bases and 1 base, there was a span of 7 bases. The CDR3 consists of 13 residues.